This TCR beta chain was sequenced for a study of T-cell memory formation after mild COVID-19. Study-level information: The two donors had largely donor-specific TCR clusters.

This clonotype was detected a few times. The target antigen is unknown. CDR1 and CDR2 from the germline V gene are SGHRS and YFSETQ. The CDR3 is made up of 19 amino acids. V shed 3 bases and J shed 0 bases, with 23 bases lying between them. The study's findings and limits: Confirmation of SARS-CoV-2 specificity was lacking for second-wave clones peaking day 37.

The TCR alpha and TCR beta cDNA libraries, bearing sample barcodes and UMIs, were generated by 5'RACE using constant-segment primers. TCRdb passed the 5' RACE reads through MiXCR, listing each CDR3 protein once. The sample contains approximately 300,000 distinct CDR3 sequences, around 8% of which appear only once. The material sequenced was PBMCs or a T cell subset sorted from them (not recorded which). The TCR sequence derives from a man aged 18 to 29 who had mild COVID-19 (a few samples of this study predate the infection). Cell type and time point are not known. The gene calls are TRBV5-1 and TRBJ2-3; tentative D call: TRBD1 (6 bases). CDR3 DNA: TGCGCCAGCAGCTCCGACCTGGACAGCACAAGTACTAGCACAGATACGCAGTATTTT. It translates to CASSSDLDSTSTSTDTQYF.